A single sample gave rise to the 16 T cell receptor beta chains below, sequenced in a study of blood T cell repertoires in COVID-19. The data were produced by immunoSEQ multiplex PCR, yet TCRdb's version contains in-frame clones alone and is incomplete. The data show roughly 100,000 clones, with about 80% seen just once and over 20% held by the top ten. Material: peripheral blood. These receptors were collected from a man in his 60s with acute or convalescent COVID-19.

The chain combines TRBV19 with TRBJ1-5; 8 bases align to TRBD1. The V gene's germline CDR1 is LNHDA and CDR2 SQIVND (reference sequence). The CDR3 has 14 amino acids. V was pared by 5 bases and J by 5 bases, with 5 bases of the junction left unmatched. This chain's CDR3 is CASSPHRGYQPQHF. Written as DNA, the CDR3 is TGTGCCAGTAGTCCCCACAGGGGGTATCAGCCCCAGCATTTT.

This clone has just one count. This rearrangement joins TRBV4-3 to TRBJ2-5, with D unresolved. Germline V lookup: CDR1 LGHNA, CDR2 YSLEER. This CDR3 is built from 15 residues. The V gene lost 1 base and the J gene lost 4 bases, with 13 bases spanning the gap. The CDR3 reads CASSQVERRGETQYF. The DNA for the CDR3 is TGCGCCAGCAGCCAAGTTGAGAGGCGCGGAGAGACCCAGTACTTC.

The V and J genes are TRBV5-5 and TRBJ1-1; D is perhaps TRBD1 (5 bases). The CDR3 is 15 residues long. Trimming removed 6 bases from V and 0 bases from J, with 15 bases in between. Germline V gene lookup returns CDR1 SGHKS and CDR2 YYEKEE (reference sequence). The CDR3 reads CASNSQGSLNTEAFF. The CDR3 region has the DNA TGTGCCAGCAACTCGCAGGGTTCCCTGAACACTGAAGCTTTCTTT.

The V and J genes are TRBV10-3 and TRBJ1-1, with 9 nucleotides matching TRBD1. The V gene end was trimmed by 4 bases and the J gene end by 3 bases; junction bases not matched to a gene: 6. CDR3 length equals 15 residues. Per the germline V gene, CDR1 is ENHRY and CDR2 is SYGVKD. CDR3 residues: CAISVVDRGDTEAFF. The CDR3 DNA follows: TGTGCCATCAGTGTGGTAGACAGGGGGGACACTGAAGCTTTCTTT.

V and J are TRBV24-1 and TRBJ2-1, with D possibly TRBD1 on 6 matching bases. This CDR3 spans 16 amino acids. V was trimmed by 3 bases and J by 8 bases, leaving 19 bases between them. From germline, CDR1 is KGHDR and CDR2 SFDVKD. The DNA of the CDR3 is TGTGCCACCAGTGATCCACCGGGCCAGGGGACGGATGAGCAGTTCTTC. Protein product: CATSDPPGQGTDEQFF.

This sequence joins TRBV11-2 and TRBJ2-3; 8 nucleotides line up with TRBD2. Germline V lookup: CDR1 SGHAT, CDR2 FQNNGV. This CDR3 comprises 16 residues. Trimming took 5 bases from V and 2 from J; bases not matched to a gene: 9. The CDR3 region has the DNA TGTGCCAGCAGCGAACTCATTAGCGGGGACACAGATACGCAGTATTTT. Its protein product is CASSELISGDTDTQYF.

The gene calls are TRBV7-2 and TRBJ2-5, with TRBD1 matching over 7 bases. The CDR3 spans 14 residues. Germline trimming cut 0 bases from V and 5 bases from J; bases unmatched to any gene: 3. Germline values: CDR1 SGHTA, CDR2 FQGNSA. CDR3 residues: CASSLAGTEETQYF. The CDR3 DNA sequence: TGTGCCAGCAGCTTAGCCGGGACAGAGGAGACCCAGTACTTC.

The chain employs TRBV12-3 or TRBV12-4 and TRBJ2-5; no firm D call. V was pared by 3 bases and J by 3 bases, with 8 bases between. The CDR3 is 13 residues long. The CDR3 DNA sequence: TGTGCCAGCAGTTTTACGGGTGAAGAGACCCAGTACTTC. This encodes CASSFTGEETQYF.

The chain has TRBV5-1 and TRBJ1-1; D might be TRBD1 (6 bases). V lost 4 bases to trimming and J lost 4 bases, with 14 bases between them. This CDR3 region has 14 residues. The germline CDR1 and CDR2 sequences are SGHRS and YFSETQ. The CDR3 spells CASSLTTGSTEAFF. The CDR3 DNA follows: TGCGCCAGCAGCCTTACGACAGGATCCACTGAAGCTTTCTTT.

The rearrangement links TRBV5-8 to TRBJ2-3; the D is unclear. The CDR3 length is 14 residues. Germline CDR1 and CDR2: SGHTS and YDEGEE. The V end lost 4 bases, the J end lost 2 bases, and 11 bases lay between the germline ends. CDR3 sequence (DNA): TGTGCCAGCAGCCTTCAAGCGCACACAGATACGCAGTATTTT. Translation: CASSLQAHTDTQYF.

This clone was found once. This chain joins TRBV23-1 and TRBJ2-3; the match to TRBD1 covers 7 bases. TRBV23-1 is known as an ORF, though its function is uncertain. The CDR3 is 14 amino acids. J gave up 2 bases and V 8 bases, and 7 bases lay outside the gene matches. The CDR3 DNA is TGCGCCAGCCTCCGGGACAGATCCACAGATACGCAGTATTTT. Protein product: CASLRDRSTDTQYF.

V gene TRBV27 combines with J gene TRBJ1-2; perhaps TRBD1 as D (6 bases). Per the germline V gene, CDR1 is MNHEY and CDR2 is SMNVEV (reference sequence). CDR3 length: 16 residues. The germline V and J ends were trimmed by 8 bases and 1 base, with 20 bases remaining between them. Here the CDR3 DNA reads TGTGCCAGCTCGCTTCTTGGACAGAAACTTAACTATGGCTACACCTTC. This translates into CASSLLGQKLNYGYTF.

V gene TRBV18 combines with J gene TRBJ2-5; TRBD1 aligns across 7 bases. The trim removed 4 bases at V and 1 base at J, leaving 6 bases unmatched. From germline, CDR1 is KGHSH and CDR2 LQKENI. The CDR3 length is 15 residues. DNA of the CDR3: TGTGCCAGCTCACGATCGACAGGGAGCCAAGAGACCCAGTACTTC. This codes for CASSRSTGSQETQYF.

The chain combines TRBV3-1 (or the pseudogene TRBV3-2) with TRBJ2-3; possibly TRBD1 for D (6 bases). Germline V gene lookup returns CDR1 LGHDT and CDR2 YNNKEL (reference sequence). There are 13 residues in the CDR3. V shed 5 bases and J shed 6 bases, with 12 bases lying between them. Here the CDR3 reads CASSWTQGDTQYF. The CDR3 nucleotides read TGTGCCAGCAGCTGGACGCAGGGGGATACGCAGTATTTT.

This clone came up many times. The rearrangement links TRBV4-1 to TRBJ2-7; TRBD1 matches 7 bases. V lost 0 bases and J lost 6; bases outside the gene matches: 2. CDR1 is MGHRA, CDR2 YSYEKL, per germline. CDR3 length equals 13 residues. The CDR3: CASSQEDRTEQYF. The CDR3 DNA reads TGCGCCAGCAGCCAAGAGGACAGGACCGAGCAGTACTTC.

The chain employs TRBV27 and TRBJ2-3, with 9 bases fitting TRBD1. The CDR3 consists of 13 residues. Germline V lookup: CDR1 MNHEY, CDR2 SMNVEV (reference sequence). V shed 6 bases, J shed 6 bases, and the junction held 4 bases outside the gene matches. DNA of the CDR3: TGTGCCAGCAGGGGACAGGGTGGCGATACGCAGTATTTT. The encoded protein is CASRGQGGDTQYF.